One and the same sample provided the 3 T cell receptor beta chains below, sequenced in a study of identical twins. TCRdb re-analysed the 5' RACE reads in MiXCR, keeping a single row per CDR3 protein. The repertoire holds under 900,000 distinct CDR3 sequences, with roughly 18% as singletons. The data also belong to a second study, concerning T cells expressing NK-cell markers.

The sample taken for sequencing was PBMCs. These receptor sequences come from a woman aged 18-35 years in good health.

The CDR3 DNA is TGTGCCAGTAGTATAGGTGTCGGTCAAGAGACCCAGTACTTC. This sequence encodes CASSIGVGQETQYF. The chain recombines TRBV19 with TRBJ2-5; D is unresolved. Looked up from germline, CDR1 is LNHDA and CDR2 is SQIVND (reference sequence). The CDR3 is 14 residues long. V was clipped by 1 base and J by 2 bases, with 8 bases between them. Full variable domain (rest looked up from reference TRBV19 and TRBJ2-5): DGGITQSPKYLFRKEGQNVTLSCEQNLNHDAMYWYRQDPGQGLRLIYYSQIVNDFQKGDIAEGYSVSREKKESFPLTVTSAQKNPTAFYLCASSIGVGQETQYFGPGTRLLVL.

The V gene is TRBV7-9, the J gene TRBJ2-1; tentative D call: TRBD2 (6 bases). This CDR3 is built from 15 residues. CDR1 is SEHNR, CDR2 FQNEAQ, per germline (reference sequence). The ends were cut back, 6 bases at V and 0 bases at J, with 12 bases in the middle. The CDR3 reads CASRALATSYNEQFF. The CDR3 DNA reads TGTGCCAGCAGGGCCCTAGCGACCTCCTACAATGAGCAGTTCTTC. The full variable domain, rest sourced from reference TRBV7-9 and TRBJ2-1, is DTGVSQNPRHKITKRGQNVTFRCDPISEHNRLYWYRQTLGQGPEFLTYFQNEAQLEKSRLLSDRFSAERPKGSFSTLEIQRTEQGDSAMYLCASRALATSYNEQFFGPGTRLTVL.

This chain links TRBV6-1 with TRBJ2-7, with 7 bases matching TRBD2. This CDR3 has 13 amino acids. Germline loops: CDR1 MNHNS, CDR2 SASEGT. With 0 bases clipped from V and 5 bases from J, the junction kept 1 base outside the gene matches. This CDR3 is CASSEARGDEQYF. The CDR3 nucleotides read TGTGCCAGCAGTGAAGCTCGGGGGGACGAGCAGTACTTC.